These 11 T cell receptor beta chains came from one sample sequenced in a study of blood T cell repertoires in COVID-19. Only in-frame clones appear in the TCRdb table, and some are missing; sequencing was by immunoSEQ multiplex PCR. Of hundreds of thousands of clones in the sample, around 87% were seen once. The sequenced material came from peripheral blood. These receptor sequences come from a man between 70 and 80 years old with acute or convalescent COVID-19.

This CDR3 is CASSGQANSGNTIYF. The CDR3 nucleotides are TGTGCCAGCAGCGGACAGGCCAACTCTGGAAACACCATATATTTT. The genes are TRBV9 and TRBJ1-3; D is perhaps TRBD1 (6 bases). The V gene lost 3 bases and the J gene lost 0 bases, with 10 bases spanning the gap. The germline CDR1 and CDR2 sequences are SGDLS and YYNGEE. CDR3 size: 15 residues. Full variable domain (remainder filled in from reference TRBV9 and TRBJ1-3): DSGVTQTPKHLITATGQRVTLRCSPRSGDLSVYWYQQSLDQGLQFLIQYYNGEERAKGNILERFSAQQFPDLHSELNLSSLELGDSALYFCASSGQANSGNTIYFGEGSWLTVV.

V and J are TRBV27 and TRBJ2-3; D gene uncertain. The CDR3 spans 15 residues. With 1 base removed from V and 2 bases from J, the gap between germline ends came to 10 bases. Germline V gene sequence: CDR1 MNHEY, CDR2 SMNVEV (reference sequence). Here the CDR3 reads CASSLWARDTDTQYF. CDR3 in DNA: TGTGCCAGCAGTTTATGGGCCAGAGACACAGATACGCAGTATTTT.

This rearrangement joins TRBV7-8 to TRBJ1-5; no clear D. Between the trimmed V and J ends, which lost 5 bases and 3 bases, there was a span of 8 bases. Germline CDR1 SGHVS, CDR2 FQNEAQ. The CDR3 consists of 13 residues. The CDR3 DNA reads TGTGCCAGCAGCCGGGCCCTCAATCAGCCCCAGCATTTT. This encodes CASSRALNQPQHF.

The chain employs TRBV5-1 and TRBJ2-2; maybe TRBD1 (6 bases). This CDR3 contains 15 residues. The V end lost 0 bases, the J end lost 4 bases, and 10 bases lay between the germline ends. The germline V gene has CDR1 SGHRS and CDR2 YFSETQ. CDR3 in amino acids: CASSLDRARTGELFF. The CDR3 nucleotides read TGCGCCAGCAGCTTGGACAGGGCGCGCACCGGGGAGCTGTTTTTT.

This rearrangement joins TRBV4-2 to TRBJ2-5; TRBD2 might be the D (8 bases). The CDR3 consists of 15 residues. V gave up 4 bases and J gave up 3 bases, with 15 bases separating them. The germline gives CDR1 LGHNA, CDR2 YNFKEQ. CDR3 DNA: TGTGCCAGCAGCCGACAGGGACTAGGGGAAGAGACCCAGTACTTC. Amino acids: CASSRQGLGEETQYF.

V is TRBV25-1 and J is TRBJ2-5; 8 bases fit TRBD1. CDR3 size: 15 residues. The V segment lost 5 bases and the J segment 2 bases; nucleotides outside the gene matches: 7. In germline, CDR1 is MGHDK, CDR2 SYGVNS. CDR3 loop: CASSSGQGRQETQYF. CDR3 nucleotides: TGTGCCAGCAGTTCCGGACAGGGTAGACAAGAGACCCAGTACTTC.

This chain links TRBV6-5 with TRBJ1-2; the D is unclear. The V gene lost 6 bases and the J gene lost 1 base, with 15 bases spanning the gap. The CDR3 covers 15 residues. From germline, CDR1 is MNHEY and CDR2 SVGAGI. This chain's CDR3 is CASSPYWEGNYGYTF. CDR3 nucleotide sequence: TGTGCCAGCAGCCCCTATTGGGAGGGTAACTATGGCTACACCTTC.

The chain is built from TRBV19 and TRBJ1-6; 8 positions match TRBD1. V lost 6 bases and J lost 7; bases outside the gene matches: 8. CDR1 and CDR2 (germline): LNHDA, SQIVND (reference sequence). The CDR3 is 15 amino acids. CDR3 bases: TGTGCCAGTAGCATGGGACAGGCGGGCAATTCACCCCTCCACTTT. It specifies CASSMGQAGNSPLHF.

The chain links TRBV2 to TRBJ2-2, with TRBD2 matching 9 bases. This CDR3 contains 15 residues. The germline gives CDR1 SNHLY, CDR2 FYNNEI. V was pared by 7 bases and J by 5 bases, with 8 bases of the junction left unmatched. The CDR3 spells CASNRGGAETGELFF. As DNA, the CDR3 is TGTGCCAGCAACCGCGGGGGGGCAGAAACCGGGGAGCTGTTTTTT. The variable domain in full, with the rest retrieved from reference TRBV2 and TRBJ2-2, is EPEVTQTPSHQVTQMGQEVILRCVPISNHLYFYWYRQILGQKVEFLVSFYNNEISEKSEIFDDQFSVERPDGSNFTLKIRSTKLEDSAMYFCASNRGGAETGELFFGEGSRLTVL.

V usage is TRBV13 and J usage is TRBJ2-5; 13 bases line up with TRBD2. Germline V lookup: CDR1 PRHDT, CDR2 FYEKMQ (reference sequence). With V trimmed by 5 bases and J by 1 base, 10 bases remained unmatched. The CDR3 spans 18 residues. The CDR3 sequence is CASSPRLAGGPLQETQYF. The CDR3 nucleotides are TGTGCCAGCAGCCCACGACTAGCGGGGGGCCCACTCCAAGAGACCCAGTACTTC.

Only one count was recorded for this clone. The rearrangement uses TRBV28 and TRBJ1-5, with a tentative D call TRBD1 (5 bases). The germline V and J ends were trimmed by 2 bases and 1 base, with 9 bases remaining between them. The CDR3 is 15 amino acids. Germline CDR1 and CDR2: MDHEN and SYDVKM. As DNA, the CDR3 is TGTGCCAGCAGTTTAGCAGGGATGAGCAATCAGCCCCAGCATTTT. This gives the protein CASSLAGMSNQPQHF.